The 32 T cell receptor beta chains presented below share a single source sample, sequenced in a study of Graves' ophthalmopathy and Graves' hyperthyroidism. Amplifying from RNA transcripts, the study obtained TCR beta CDR3 regions. HTBI-primed first-round RT-PCR preceded second-round multiplex PCR. MiXCR, applied by TCRdb to the multiplex PCR reads, yields one record per CDR3 protein. The profile shows hundreds of thousands of distinct CDR3 sequences, about 16% of them singletons. Input material: peripheral blood. These receptors were obtained from a woman aged 18-35 years with stable Graves' hyperthyroidism.

Notes on this clonotype: Since the CDR3 does not end with the conserved phenylalanine or tryptophan, this likely comes from a read error. V gene TRBV5-1 combines with J gene TRBJ2-7; 10 bases line up with TRBD1. The germline V gene has CDR1 SGHRS and CDR2 YFSETQ. The V segment lost 4 bases and the J segment 5 bases; nucleotides outside the gene matches: 12. CDR3 length: 16 residues. Written as DNA, the CDR3 is TGCGCCAGCAGCCGCCCCGGGACAGGGGTAAGGGACGAGCAGTACTTG. Translation gives CASSRPGTGVRDEQYL.

A word on this clonotype: This could be a read error, since a much larger clone is one nucleotide away. This rearrangement joins TRBV11-1 to TRBJ1-2; D may be TRBD1 (6 bases). CDR3 length equals 16 residues. CDR1 and CDR2 (germline): SGHAT, FQDESV (reference sequence). V was pared by 4 bases and J by 8 bases, with 23 bases between. CDR3 loop: CASSSSGGGAGRGYTF. In DNA, the CDR3 is TGTGCCAGCAGCTCCTCAGGCGGGGGCGCGGGGAGAGGCTACACCTTC.

This clonotype was observed at least ten times. This chain links TRBV28 with TRBJ2-7; D is unresolved. Trimming removed 2 bases from V and 3 bases from J, with 8 bases in between. The length of the CDR3 is 13 residues. The germline V gene encodes CDR1 MDHEN and CDR2 SYDVKM. CDR3 residues: CASSLEQNYEQYF. CDR3 nucleotide sequence: TGTGCCAGCAGTTTAGAACAGAACTACGAGCAGTACTTC.

In its sample, this clonotype was seen a few times. The chain carries TRBV6-2 or TRBV6-3 and TRBJ2-6; TRBD1 matches 9 bases. Germline V gene sequence: CDR1 MNHEY, CDR2 SVGEGT. The CDR3 is 17 residues long. V lost 4 bases and J lost 0; bases outside the gene matches: 4. CDR3 DNA sequence: TGTGCCAGCAGTTCGGGACAGGGATACTCTGGGGCCAACGTCCTGACTTTC. Its translation is CASSSGQGYSGANVLTF.

This clonotype was seen ten or more times. This chain's CDR3 is CASSEGTGVGGSPLHF. The CDR3 nucleotides read TGTGCCAGCAGCGAGGGGACAGGGGTTGGCGGATCACCCCTCCACTTT. The rearrangement joins TRBV6-1 to TRBJ1-6; 10 bases fit TRBD1. This CDR3 contains 16 residues. The V segment lost 6 bases and the J segment 10 bases; nucleotides outside the gene matches: 12. Germline V gene sequence: CDR1 MNHNS, CDR2 SASEGT.

In its sample, this clonotype was seen many times. The chain carries TRBV27 and TRBJ2-7; D is ambiguous. Germline V CDR1 and CDR2: MNHEY, SMNVEV (reference sequence). The CDR3 length is 16 residues. Trimming removed 5 bases from V and 3 bases from J, with 20 bases in between. CDR3 protein: CASSPRPSRYYYEQYF. For the CDR3, the DNA is TGTGCCAGCAGTCCCCGCCCAAGTCGTTACTACTACGAGCAGTACTTC.

A word on this clonotype: A single base separates this from a much larger clone, so it may be a read error. The gene calls are TRBV12-3 or TRBV12-4 and TRBJ1-1; D unresolved. The CDR3 is 13 amino acids. This CDR3 is CAGETETNTEASF. DNA for the CDR3: TGTGCCGGCGAGACGGAGACGAACACTGAAGCTTCCTTT.

This clonotype appeared a single time. The chain carries TRBV11-2 and TRBJ2-2; no clear D. V lost 2 bases to trimming and J lost 0 bases, with 10 bases between them. Germline CDR1 reads SGHAT; CDR2 reads FQNNGV. CDR3 length: 16 amino acids. For the CDR3, the DNA is TGTGCCAGCAGCTTATACCCTCGGCCGAACACCGGGGAGCTGTTTTTT. Protein sequence: CASSLYPRPNTGELFF.

About this clonotype: A single base separates this from a much larger clone, so it may be a read error. The chain recombines TRBV20-1 with TRBJ1-1; D unresolved. The CDR3 is 14 residues long. CDR1 and CDR2 (germline): DFQATT, SNEGSKA (reference sequence). CDR3 coding DNA: TGCAGTGCTAGAGATTTTCGCAGGAACACTGAAGCTTGCTTT. It translates to CSARDFRRNTEACF.

The table lists this clonotype with many counts. The J gene is TRBJ1-5, the V gene TRBV3-1, with D tentatively TRBD1 (5 bases). The CDR3 contains 15 residues. Germline CDR1 reads LGHDT; CDR2 reads YNNKEL (reference sequence). Trimming removed 1 base at V and 1 base at J, with 8 bases between. The CDR3 DNA reads TGTGCCAGCAGCCAAGGACAGTCAAGCAATCAGCCCCAGCATTTT. Its translation: CASSQGQSSNQPQHF.

This clonotype was counted at least ten times. The V call is TRBV27, the J call TRBJ2-6; 8 nucleotides line up with TRBD1. V lost 3 bases, J lost 5 bases, and 9 bases stayed unmatched. The CDR3 runs to 17 residues. The germline V gene encodes CDR1 MNHEY and CDR2 SMNVEV (reference sequence). This CDR3 is CASSFGGTGLRANVLTF. CDR3 coding DNA: TGTGCCAGCAGTTTTGGGGGGACAGGACTGCGGGCCAACGTCCTGACTTTC.

This clonotype showed up many times. The chain combines TRBV18 with TRBJ1-6; 7 bases are a match to TRBD1. The CDR3 length is 17 residues. J lost 0 bases, V lost 1 base, and 3 bases had no gene match. Per the germline V gene, CDR1 is KGHSH and CDR2 is LQKENI. The CDR3 loop reads CASSPLTGSSYNSPLHF. The CDR3, as DNA: TGTGCCAGCTCACCACTGACAGGGAGCTCCTATAATTCACCCCTCCACTTT.

This clonotype was detected only a few times. The V and J genes are TRBV4-1 and TRBJ1-2, with a possible D match to TRBD1 (5 bases). Germline V gene lookup returns CDR1 MGHRA and CDR2 YSYEKL. V was clipped by 0 bases and J by 0 bases, with 11 bases between them. The length of the CDR3 is 16 residues. The CDR3 DNA follows: TGCGCCAGCAGCCAAGAGGGGCAGGTTCCTAACTATGGCTACACCTTC. Translated, it gives CASSQEGQVPNYGYTF.

This clonotype appeared many times. The chain employs TRBV10-3 and TRBJ1-2; TRBD1 might be the D (6 bases). CDR3 length: 11 amino acids. V was pared by 11 bases and J by 7 bases, with 14 bases between. From germline, CDR1 is ENHRY and CDR2 SYGVKD. CDR3 loop: CAGEGVSGYTF. The CDR3 DNA reads TGTGCCGGCGAGGGGGTTTCTGGCTACACCTTC.

At least ten counts were recorded for this clonotype. The junction differs from germline at one of its ends, possibly a read error. This chain joins TRBV5-1 and TRBJ1-2, with 10 bases identical to TRBD1. The germline V gene has CDR1 SGHRS and CDR2 YFSETQ. The CDR3 contains 18 residues. The CDR3 is CASSPSTGGILLNHGYTF. The CDR3 nucleotides are TGCGCCAGCAGCCCATCGACAGGGGGCATTCTCCTTAACCATGGCTACACCTTC. Filled out from reference TRBV5-1 and TRBJ1-2, the complete variable domain reads KAGVTQTPRYLIKTRGQQVTLSCSPISGHRSVSWYQQTPGQGLQFLFEYFSETQRNKGNFPGRFSGRQFSNSRSEMNVSTLELGDSALYLCASSPSTGGILLNHGYTFGSGTRLTVV.

The sample holds many counts of this clonotype. The chain is built from TRBV7-8 and TRBJ1-1, with TRBD1 as a possible D gene (5 bases). Germline CDR1 and CDR2: SGHVS and FQNEAQ. V was cut by 5 bases and J by 1 base, with 14 bases left in between. The CDR3 extends over 15 amino acids. CDR3 sequence (DNA): TGTGCCAGCAGCCCCCTCCAGGGATCGAACACTGAAGCTTTCTTT. Protein product: CASSPLQGSNTEAFF. The whole variable domain, filled in from reference TRBV7-8 and TRBJ1-1, reads GAGVSQSPRYKVAKRGQDVALRCDPISGHVSLFWYQQALGQGPEFLTYFQNEAQLDKSGLPSDRFFAERPEGSVSTLKIQRTQQEDSAVYLCASSPLQGSNTEAFFGQGTRLTVV.

This clonotype was counted ten times or more. CDR3 loop: CASSYAGDGDEQYF. The CDR3 nucleotides are TGTGCCAGCAGTTACGCTGGGGATGGTGACGAGCAGTACTTC. This chain uses TRBV6-5 with TRBJ2-7; D is undetermined. This CDR3 has 14 residues. CDR1 is MNHEY, CDR2 SVGAGI, per germline. The V gene lost 2 bases and the J gene lost 5 bases, with 13 bases spanning the gap.

This clonotype was recorded many times. The chain has TRBV13 and TRBJ1-1; 7 positions match TRBD1. Per germline, CDR1 PRHDT and CDR2 FYEKMQ (reference sequence). V shed 7 bases and J 3 bases; nucleotides not matched to a gene: 11. There are 15 residues in the CDR3. The CDR3 protein is CASNLRGDRDTEAFF. CDR3 coding DNA: TGTGCCAGCAACCTGCGGGGCGACAGGGACACTGAAGCTTTCTTT.

V gene TRBV5-1 combines with J gene TRBJ2-5, with D possibly being TRBD2 (6 bases). The germline gives CDR1 SGHRS, CDR2 YFSETQ. With 2 bases removed from V and 2 bases from J, the gap between germline ends came to 13 bases. The CDR3 loop spans 15 amino acids. CDR3 in DNA: TGCGCCAGCAGCTTACAACCGGGAGATCAAGAGACCCAGTACTTC. It yields the protein CASSLQPGDQETQYF. Full variable domain (missing parts from reference TRBV5-1 and TRBJ2-5): KAGVTQTPRYLIKTRGQQVTLSCSPISGHRSVSWYQQTPGQGLQFLFEYFSETQRNKGNFPGRFSGRQFSNSRSEMNVSTLELGDSALYLCASSLQPGDQETQYFGPGTRLLVL.

In this sample, this clonotype turned up many times. This chain joins TRBV2 and TRBJ2-7; D could derive from TRBD1 or TRBD2 (6 bases each). The V end lost 8 bases, the J end lost 7 bases, and 24 bases lay between the germline ends. CDR1 is SNHLY and CDR2 is FYNNEI in the germline V gene. This CDR3 contains 15 residues. In DNA, the CDR3 is TGTGCCAGCGGGGGCGTGGGGGGCCGCGTGGGTGAGCAGTACTTC. Amino acid sequence: CASGGVGGRVGEQYF.

This clonotype was seen more than once but under ten times. The rearrangement uses TRBV14 and TRBJ2-7; D tentatively fits TRBD1 or TRBD2 (5 bases each). Germline loops: CDR1 SGHDN, CDR2 FVKESK. Trimming left V 1 base short and J 6 bases short, with 10 bases between. This CDR3 contains 13 residues. CDR3 sequence: CASSQVAGAEQYF. DNA of the CDR3: TGTGCCAGCAGCCAAGTAGCCGGGGCCGAGCAGTACTTC.

This clonotype was counted at least ten times. The V call is TRBV6-2 or TRBV6-3, the J call TRBJ2-5; 9 bases are a match to TRBD1. The germline gives CDR1 MNHEY, CDR2 SVGEGT. J was trimmed by 3 bases and V by 6 bases; bases with no gene match: 2. This CDR3 spans 13 amino acids. The DNA for the CDR3 is TGTGCCAGCAGACGGACAGGGGAAGAGACCCAGTACTTC. Translating it yields CASRRTGEETQYF.

This clonotype occurred many times. V gene TRBV10-2 combines with J gene TRBJ1-5; TRBD1 aligns across 7 bases. The CDR3 sequence is 14 residues long. Germline values: CDR1 WSHSY, CDR2 SAAADI. With V trimmed by 6 bases and J by 6 bases, 8 bases remained unmatched. In nucleotides, the CDR3 is TGCGCCAGCAGCATTCACAGGGGAAGTCAGCCCCAGCATTTT. Translation gives CASSIHRGSQPQHF.

This clonotype was found many times. This rearrangement joins TRBV12-3 or TRBV12-4 to TRBJ2-7; 12 bases are shared with TRBD2. The CDR3 is made up of 17 amino acids. Unmatched junction bases numbered 12, after V lost 6 bases and J lost 3 bases. The CDR3, as DNA: TGTGCCAGCAGCCCCGGACTAGCGGGGCTTCCCTTCTACGAGCAGTACTTC. It is translated as CASSPGLAGLPFYEQYF.

This sequence joins TRBV6-2 or TRBV6-3 and TRBJ1-1, with 9 bases matching TRBD1. CDR1 is MNHEY, CDR2 SVGEGT, per germline. The trim removed 4 bases at V and 7 bases at J, leaving 7 bases unmatched. The CDR3 consists of 14 residues. The CDR3 DNA is TGTGCCAGCAGTTCTACAGGGGGCGGAGGTGAAGCTTTCTTT. The encoded protein is CASSSTGGGGEAFF.

There are a few counts of this clonotype. A junction end diverges from the germline sequence, so it may reflect a read error. V is TRBV5-1 and J is TRBJ1-1, with TRBD1 matching over 8 bases. This CDR3 region has 15 residues. The V gene's germline CDR1 is SGHRS and CDR2 YFSETQ. The CDR3: CASILGTGMNTEAFF. The CDR3 coding sequence is TGCGCCAGCATCTTGGGGACAGGAATGAACACTGAAGCTTTCTTT.

There are many counts of this clonotype. The rearrangement joins TRBV2 to TRBJ1-1; 8 nucleotides line up with TRBD1. Germline V CDR1 and CDR2: SNHLY, FYNNEI. The CDR3 covers 14 residues. V shed 8 bases and J 0 bases; nucleotides not matched to a gene: 5. This CDR3 is CASGTGRMNTEAFF. DNA for the CDR3: TGTGCCAGCGGGACAGGAAGAATGAACACTGAAGCTTTCTTT.

There are many counts of this clonotype. This rearrangement joins TRBV27 to TRBJ2-2; no reliable D call. V was cut by 2 bases and J by 5 bases, with 21 bases left in between. The CDR3 has 18 residues. The germline V gene has CDR1 MNHEY and CDR2 SMNVEV (reference sequence). CDR3 residues: CASSLGRAEPSSTGELFF. In DNA form, the CDR3 reads TGTGCCAGCAGTTTAGGGCGCGCCGAGCCGAGCTCAACCGGGGAGCTGTTTTTT.

In its sample, this clonotype was seen many times. The J gene is TRBJ1-1, the V gene TRBV19; D may be TRBD1 (6 bases). The CDR3 extends over 15 amino acids. The V end was cut by 0 bases, the J end by 2 bases, with 10 bases between. CDR1 is LNHDA and CDR2 is SQIVND in the germline V gene (reference sequence). CDR3 coding DNA: TGTGCCAGTAGTATAGACAGGGACACAAACACTGAAGCTTTCTTT. Residues: CASSIDRDTNTEAFF.

The sample holds many counts of this clonotype. V usage is TRBV2 and J usage is TRBJ2-7; D gene ambiguous. V shed 7 bases and J shed 6 bases, with 16 bases lying between them. This CDR3 is 13 amino acids long. The germline gives CDR1 SNHLY, CDR2 FYNNEI. The CDR3 region has the DNA TGTGCCAGCAAAAACTCCCAGCCTAGCGAGCAGTACTTC. As protein: CASKNSQPSEQYF.

This clonotype has ten or more counts. This chain joins TRBV10-2 and TRBJ2-7; perhaps TRBD1 as D (5 bases). Germline V gene data show CDR1 as WSHSY and CDR2 as SAAADI. Trimming took off 2 bases at V and 0 bases at J, with 11 bases between the two ends. The CDR3 is 15 residues long. For the CDR3, the DNA is TGCGCCAGCAGTGAGACAGGAAGGAGCTCCTACGAGCAGTACTTC. It translates to CASSETGRSSYEQYF.

This clonotype was picked up many times. The chain combines TRBV9 with TRBJ1-1, with 9 positions matching TRBD1. This CDR3 has 14 amino acids. In germline, CDR1 is SGDLS, CDR2 YYNGEE. J lost 5 bases, V lost 0 bases, and 2 bases had no gene match. The CDR3 sequence is CASSVGQGETEAFF. The CDR3 DNA sequence: TGTGCCAGCAGCGTAGGACAGGGGGAAACTGAAGCTTTCTTT. The complete variable domain, with remaining parts taken from reference TRBV9 and TRBJ1-1, reads DSGVTQTPKHLITATGQRVTLRCSPRSGDLSVYWYQQSLDQGLQFLIQYYNGEERAKGNILERFSAQQFPDLHSELNLSSLELGDSALYFCASSVGQGETEAFFGQGTRLTVV.